This passage covers 19 T cell receptor beta chains from one sample sequenced in a study of blood T cells in healthy people across ages. Sample-barcoded 5' priming and a J-beta primer mix drove a second PCR of about 6 to 12 cycles. TCRdb itself ran the 5' RACE reads through MiXCR, one entry per CDR3 protein. The sample yields 1.5 million to 2 million distinct CDR3 sequences, roughly 27% seen once. Source material: blood. Every receptor here comes from a woman aged 25 to 39 in good health.

The chain couples TRBV12-3 or TRBV12-4 to TRBJ2-1; D uncertain. CDR3 size: 15 residues. V was pared by 3 bases and J by 1 base, with 10 bases between. In DNA, the CDR3 is TGTGCCAGCAGTTTCTATCAAAGGTCCTACAATGAGCAGTTCTTC. It encodes CASSFYQRSYNEQFF.

This clonotype was picked up many times. The gene calls are TRBV20-1 and TRBJ1-2; D is perhaps TRBD1 (5 bases). The germline gives CDR1 DFQATT, CDR2 SNEGSKA (reference sequence). V shed 1 base and J shed 8 bases, with 11 bases lying between them. The CDR3 contains 12 residues. The DNA of the CDR3 is TGCAGTGCTAGAGTCTGGACATCAGGCTACACCTTC. Its translation: CSARVWTSGYTF.

CDR3 sequence reads: CSARAYSAPASTDTQYF. DNA for the CDR3: TGCAGTGCTAGGGCTTACTCGGCCCCGGCGAGCACAGATACGCAGTATTTT. The rearrangement joins TRBV20-1 to TRBJ2-3; D not certain. Trimming removed 3 bases at V and 0 bases at J, with 19 bases between. CDR3 size: 17 residues. Germline V gives CDR1 DFQATT, CDR2 SNEGSKA (reference sequence).

This clonotype was recorded only once. Sequence at one end of the junction differs from germline and may be a read error. This chain links TRBV7-9 with TRBJ2-4, with D perhaps TRBD2 (6 bases). The CDR3 extends over 16 amino acids. Looked up from germline, CDR1 is SEHNR and CDR2 is FQNEAQ (reference sequence). The CDR3 loop is CGSSPTSRGRQNIQYF. The CDR3 DNA follows: TGTGGCAGCAGCCCTACATCACGGGGGAGGCAAAACATTCAGTACTTC.

This clonotype was seen a handful of times. The gene calls are TRBV2 and TRBJ2-5; D gene ambiguous. The germline V and J ends were trimmed by 4 bases and 3 bases, with 9 bases remaining between them. The CDR3 length is 13 residues. Looked up from germline, CDR1 is SNHLY and CDR2 is FYNNEI. CDR3 amino acids: CASSVYRKETQYF. For the CDR3, the DNA is TGTGCCAGCAGTGTCTACAGAAAAGAGACCCAGTACTTC. Looking up the rest from reference TRBV2 and TRBJ2-5 gives the full variable domain: EPEVTQTPSHQVTQMGQEVILRCVPISNHLYFYWYRQILGQKVEFLVSFYNNEISEKSEIFDDQFSVERPDGSNFTLKIRSTKLEDSAMYFCASSVYRKETQYFGPGTRLLVL.

This clonotype was seen ten or more times. J is TRBJ2-6 and V is TRBV7-9, with D perhaps matching TRBD1 (6 bases). Trimming left V 7 bases short and J 2 bases short, with 6 bases between. Germline V gene data show CDR1 as SEHNR and CDR2 as FQNEAQ (reference sequence). The CDR3 covers 13 residues. The DNA of the CDR3 is TGTGCCAGCACAGGGGCTGGGGCCAACGTCCTGACTTTC. Residues: CASTGAGANVLTF.

Only a few counts were recorded for this clonotype. At one boundary the junction diverges from the germline segment, which might be a read error. The CDR3 nucleotides are TGTGCCATCAGCAGAGACTGGGACGGTTACGAGCAGTACTTC. Translating it yields CAISRDWDGYEQYF. This chain uses TRBV15 with TRBJ2-7, with D perhaps matching TRBD1 or TRBD2 (5 bases each). This CDR3 region has 14 residues. CDR1 and CDR2 from the germline V gene are LNHNV and YYDKDF (reference sequence).

Turning to this clonotype: A read error may account for a junction end that differs from germline. V is TRBV7-9 and J is TRBJ2-4; D is unresolved. The germline CDR1 and CDR2 sequences are SEHNR and FQNEAQ (reference sequence). The CDR3 is made up of 16 amino acids. As DNA, the CDR3 is TGTGCCAGCGGCTTAAGTGGTTCTTTAGCCAAAAACATTCAGTACTTC. It yields the protein CASGLSGSLAKNIQYF.

This clonotype was observed a handful of times. The V and J genes are TRBV29-1 and TRBJ2-3; 9 bases are a match to TRBD1. The CDR3 has 13 residues. Trimming removed 4 bases from V and 8 bases from J; junction bases left unmatched: 7. Germline V gives CDR1 SQVTM, CDR2 ANQGSEA. The CDR3 bases are TGCAGCGTTGGGGACAGGGAGGATGGTACGCAGTATTTT. Translation: CSVGDREDGTQYF.

The V and J genes are TRBV7-9 and TRBJ1-1, with 8 bases lining up with TRBD1. Germline V CDR1 and CDR2: SEHNR, FQNEAQ (reference sequence). The CDR3 extends over 15 amino acids. After removal of 5 bases from V and 3 bases from J, the junction contained 8 bases not matched to a gene. DNA for the CDR3: TGTGCCAGCAGCCAAACTCAGGGGGCATACACTGAAGCTTTCTTT. It specifies CASSQTQGAYTEAFF.

The chain combines TRBV7-2 with TRBJ1-2; 8 positions match TRBD1. The CDR3 spans 13 residues. The V segment lost 7 bases and the J segment 7 bases; nucleotides outside the gene matches: 8. In germline, CDR1 is SGHTA, CDR2 FQGNSA. CDR3: CASKATGEFGYTF. Here the CDR3 DNA reads TGTGCCAGCAAAGCGACAGGGGAGTTTGGCTACACCTTC.

This clonotype was seen a single time. This chain links TRBV4-1 with TRBJ2-2; 10 bases are shared with TRBD2. The ends lost 3 bases at V and 6 bases at J; junction bases unmatched: 13. This CDR3 has 18 amino acids. The germline V gene encodes CDR1 MGHRA and CDR2 YSYEKL. The CDR3 region has the DNA TGCGCCAGCAGCCACTCGACGGCTAGCGGGGGTAGACCCGGGGAGCTGTTTTTT. Its translation: CASSHSTASGGRPGELFF.

The chain joins TRBV6-5 to TRBJ2-6; unclear D gene. Germline assignment: CDR1 MNHEY and CDR2 SVGAGI. V shed 2 bases and J shed 4 bases, with 9 bases lying between them. This CDR3 region has 15 residues. The CDR3 spells CASSYEIPGANVLTF. The DNA for the CDR3 is TGTGCCAGCAGTTACGAAATCCCCGGGGCCAACGTCCTGACTTTC.

This clonotype was counted a few times. The V call is TRBV4-1, the J call TRBJ2-3, with 10 positions matching TRBD2. In germline, CDR1 is MGHRA, CDR2 YSYEKL. V gave up 0 bases and J gave up 9 bases; unmatched junction bases: 9. The CDR3 spans 16 residues. The DNA of the CDR3 is TGCGCCAGCAGCCAAGAAGCCAGCGGGGGGGCACAAACGCAGTATTTT. It codes for CASSQEASGGAQTQYF.

The chain carries TRBV2 and TRBJ1-2; D is unresolved. The V gene lost 1 base and the J gene lost 8 bases, with 11 bases spanning the gap. This CDR3 spans 13 amino acids. The germline CDR1 and CDR2 sequences are SNHLY and FYNNEI. The CDR3 coding sequence is TGTGCCAGCAGTGAAGATAGCCTCATGGGCTACACCTTC. Protein product: CASSEDSLMGYTF.

The table lists this clonotype with a few counts. The chain recombines TRBV16 with TRBJ2-3, with D possibly matching TRBD2 (6 bases). Deletions cut 7 bases from V and 2 bases from J, with 16 bases between. This CDR3 has 15 amino acids. Germline V lookup: CDR1 KGHSY, CDR2 FQNENV. CDR3 DNA sequence: TGTGCCAGCACCCCTCTAGCGCGCTCCACAGATACGCAGTATTTT. Protein sequence: CASTPLARSTDTQYF.

The J gene is TRBJ2-3, the V gene TRBV3-1, with D perhaps matching TRBD2 (6 bases). Trimming removed 0 bases from V and 4 bases from J, with 20 bases in between. The CDR3 contains 18 residues. In germline, CDR1 is LGHDT, CDR2 YNNKEL (reference sequence). In nucleotides, the CDR3 is TGTGCCAGCAGCCAAGATTTTTATGCCCGGGGAGGTTCAGATACGCAGTATTTT. Encoded protein: CASSQDFYARGGSDTQYF.

This clonotype turned up a few times. The V and J genes are TRBV20-1 and TRBJ2-7, with TRBD2 matching over 12 bases. The CDR3 contains 15 residues. CDR1 is DFQATT and CDR2 is SNEGSKA in the germline V gene (reference sequence). J gave up 4 bases and V 5 bases, and 9 bases lay outside the gene matches. In nucleotides, the CDR3 is TGCAGTGCTGACGAGACTAGCGGGAGTCGGTACGAGCAGTACTTC. Translation gives CSADETSGSRYEQYF.

This clonotype has a handful of counts. V gene TRBV5-1 combines with J gene TRBJ2-1; TRBD1 agrees at 9 bases. Germline-derived CDR1 and CDR2 are SGHRS and YFSETQ. The CDR3 covers 14 residues. The V gene end was trimmed by 3 bases and the J gene end by 6 bases; junction bases not matched to a gene: 4. The DNA for the CDR3 is TGCGCCAGCAGCTGCGGGACAGGGTCCAATGAGCAGTTCTTC. Its translation: CASSCGTGSNEQFF. The whole variable domain, remainder taken from reference TRBV5-1 and TRBJ2-1, is KAGVTQTPRYLIKTRGQQVTLSCSPISGHRSVSWYQQTPGQGLQFLFEYFSETQRNKGNFPGRFSGRQFSNSRSEMNVSTLELGDSALYLCASSCGTGSNEQFFGPGTRLTVL.